This passage covers 9 T cell receptor beta chains from one sample sequenced in a study of T cells in Graves' hyperthyroidism and ophthalmopathy. From RNA transcripts, TCR beta CDR3 regions were amplified. TCR CDR3 regions were first amplified by RT-PCR with HTBI primers. TCRdb analysed the multiplex PCR reads with MiXCR anew, one entry per CDR3 protein. The data contain about 640,000 distinct CDR3 sequences, under 25% of them singletons. The sample was blood. The receptors derive from a young man with Graves' ophthalmopathy.

About this clonotype: With a much larger clone just one base away, this may be a read error. The CDR3 DNA sequence: TGCGCCAGCAGCTGGGGACAGGGGGAGGACACCGGGGAGCTGTTTTTT. Protein: CASSWGQGEDTGELFF. This chain connects TRBV5-1 to TRBJ2-2, with 11 bases matching TRBD1. The junction had 4 bases not matched to a gene; V was cut back by 3 bases and J by 3 bases. CDR3 length equals 16 residues. Germline V gene sequence: CDR1 SGHRS, CDR2 YFSETQ.

This clonotype has a count of ten or more. The chain combines TRBV10-3 with TRBJ2-7; 11 bases are a match to TRBD2. Germline values: CDR1 ENHRY, CDR2 SYGVKD. The V gene end was trimmed by 10 bases and the J gene end by 4 bases; junction bases not matched to a gene: 6. The CDR3 is made up of 13 amino acids. The CDR3 is CATVGTSGYEQYF. The CDR3 coding sequence is TGTGCCACGGTCGGGACTAGCGGTTACGAGCAGTACTTC.

The rearrangement links TRBV4-3 to TRBJ2-1; D tentatively reads TRBD1 or TRBD2 (6 bases each). This CDR3 is built from 14 residues. Trimming stripped 7 bases from V and 4 bases from J, with 14 bases between. The V gene's germline CDR1 is LGHNA and CDR2 YSLEER. As DNA, the CDR3 is TGCGCCAGCAAAGGGGGGTGGGGGTACAATGAGCAGTTCTTC. This translates into CASKGGWGYNEQFF.

Only a few counts were recorded for this clonotype. The chain recombines TRBV29-1 with TRBJ1-5; D remains ambiguous. The CDR3 spans 12 residues. V was pared by 5 bases and J by 4 bases, with 9 bases between. Germline V CDR1 and CDR2: SQVTM, ANQGSEA. In DNA, the CDR3 is TGCAGCGTTATGAACCCAAATCAGCCCCAGCATTTT. It translates to CSVMNPNQPQHF. Together with reference TRBV29-1 and TRBJ1-5, the CDR3 gives the full variable domain: SAVISQKPSRDICQRGTSLTIQCQVDSQVTMMFWYRQQPGQSLTLIATANQGSEATYESGFVIDKFPISRPNLTFSTLTVSNMSPEDSSIYLCSVMNPNQPQHFGDGTRLSIL.

This clonotype was detected ten times or more. V and J are TRBV7-3 and TRBJ2-1; tentatively, D is TRBD1 or TRBD2 (5 bases each). Trimming removed 2 bases from V and 5 bases from J, with 10 bases in between. Germline assignment: CDR1 SGHTA and CDR2 FQGTGA. The length of the CDR3 is 14 residues. The CDR3 loop reads CASSLPGRHNEQFF. The CDR3 bases are TGTGCCAGCAGCTTACCGGGACGGCACAATGAGCAGTTCTTC.

A note on this clonotype: Relative to the germline gene, one junction end is altered; a read error may explain this. This sequence joins TRBV28 and TRBJ2-1; D ambiguous. Germline CDR1 is MDHEN and CDR2 is SYDVKM. The length of the CDR3 is 13 residues. In DNA, the CDR3 is TGTGCCAGCAGTTTACTCAGATACAATGAGCACTTCTTC. It yields the protein CASSLLRYNEHFF.

The chain couples TRBV15 to TRBJ2-5; D gene unclear. Between the trimmed V and J ends, which lost 5 bases and 5 bases, there was a span of 9 bases. CDR3 length: 12 amino acids. From germline, CDR1 is LNHNV and CDR2 YYDKDF (reference sequence). For the CDR3, the DNA is TGTGCCACCAGCGTCCGTAGGGAGACCCAGTACTTC. This encodes CATSVRRETQYF.

The chain uses TRBV4-3 and TRBJ2-3, with 9 bases identical to TRBD2. This CDR3 has 17 residues. V dropped 1 base and J dropped 1; count of bases not matched to a gene: 6. Per the germline V gene, CDR1 is LGHNA and CDR2 is YSLEER. The CDR3 sequence: CASSQAVLAGGTDTQYF. In DNA form, the CDR3 reads TGCGCCAGCAGCCAAGCGGTATTAGCGGGAGGCACAGATACGCAGTATTTT.

This clonotype was counted a few times. This chain links TRBV10-3 with TRBJ1-1, with D possibly matching TRBD1 (6 bases). Germline loops: CDR1 ENHRY, CDR2 SYGVKD. The CDR3 runs 13 residues. V lost 6 bases and J lost 4, with 12 bases in between. As DNA, the CDR3 is TGTGCCATCAGGTACAGGGAGGGCACTGAAGCTTTCTTT. Its protein product is CAIRYREGTEAFF.